The 26 T cell receptor beta chains below were found in one sample sequenced in a study of cytomegalovirus exposure and HLA in healthy donors. The PCR used 60 Vbeta and 13 Jbeta primers. Profiled with immunoSEQ multiplex PCR; TCRdb holds only in-frame clones, not every one. The sample holds around 150,000 clones, 86% seen once. The sample was PBMCs. The receptors originated from a woman between 18 and 29 years old in good health and CMV-seronegative.

CDR3 protein: CASSEWGPYNEQFF. The CDR3 coding sequence is TGTGCCAGCAGTGAATGGGGGCCCTACAATGAGCAGTTCTTC. V usage is TRBV6-1 and J usage is TRBJ2-1; a weak D match, TRBD1 (6 bases). The CDR3 is made up of 14 amino acids. V lost 2 bases to trimming and J lost 2 bases, with 7 bases between them. Per germline, CDR1 MNHNS and CDR2 SASEGT.

This chain links TRBV6-1 with TRBJ2-7; tentatively, D is TRBD2 (5 bases). Looked up from germline, CDR1 is MNHNS and CDR2 is SASEGT. V gave up 2 bases and J gave up 3 bases, with 17 bases separating them. The CDR3 is 16 amino acids. The CDR3 DNA reads TGTGCCAGCAGTGAAACGGTTCGGGAACTAAACTACGAGCAGTACTTC. It is translated as CASSETVRELNYEQYF.

The chain recombines TRBV6-5 with TRBJ2-7; 8 bases are a match to TRBD1. CDR1 is MNHEY, CDR2 SVGAGI, per germline. The CDR3 is made up of 14 amino acids. V dropped 8 bases and J dropped 0; count of bases not matched to a gene: 6. The CDR3 sequence: CASFRDRTSYEQYF. The CDR3 region has the DNA TGTGCCAGCTTCCGGGACAGGACCTCCTACGAGCAGTACTTC.

The chain has TRBV2 and TRBJ2-3; the match to TRBD1 covers 8 bases. V lost 2 bases, J lost 6 bases, and 1 base stayed unmatched. The CDR3 loop spans 13 amino acids. CDR1 and CDR2 from the germline V gene are SNHLY and FYNNEI. The CDR3 region is CASSEWTGDTQYF. DNA of the CDR3: TGTGCCAGCAGTGAATGGACAGGGGATACGCAGTATTTT. The variable domain in full, completed from reference TRBV2 and TRBJ2-3, reads EPEVTQTPSHQVTQMGQEVILRCVPISNHLYFYWYRQILGQKVEFLVSFYNNEISEKSEIFDDQFSVERPDGSNFTLKIRSTKLEDSAMYFCASSEWTGDTQYFGPGTRLTVL.

This rearrangement joins TRBV5-1 to TRBJ2-5; D gene uncertain. This CDR3 comprises 13 residues. Germline V CDR1 and CDR2: SGHRS, YFSETQ. The germline V and J ends were trimmed by 3 bases and 3 bases, with 9 bases remaining between them. In nucleotides, the CDR3 is TGCGCCAGCAGCTACAGTAAGAAAGAGACCCAGTACTTC. Amino acid sequence: CASSYSKKETQYF. The whole variable domain, filled in from reference TRBV5-1 and TRBJ2-5, reads KAGVTQTPRYLIKTRGQQVTLSCSPISGHRSVSWYQQTPGQGLQFLFEYFSETQRNKGNFPGRFSGRQFSNSRSEMNVSTLELGDSALYLCASSYSKKETQYFGPGTRLLVL.

This chain links TRBV28 with TRBJ2-7, with 7 bases matching TRBD2. The V segment lost 1 base and the J segment 4 bases; nucleotides outside the gene matches: 10. The germline gives CDR1 MDHEN, CDR2 SYDVKM. The CDR3 has 16 amino acids. The CDR3 is CASSLSPPTSPYEQYF. CDR3 in DNA: TGTGCCAGCAGTTTATCACCGCCGACTAGCCCGTACGAGCAGTACTTC.

CDR3 coding DNA: TGTGCCAGCAAAGCGGGGGTTATGGATAACTATGGCTACACCTTC. This gives the protein CASKAGVMDNYGYTF. The V gene is TRBV7-6, the J gene TRBJ1-2, with D maybe TRBD1 (5 bases). Germline V CDR1 and CDR2: SGHVS, FNYEAQ. Trimming cost V 7 bases and J 1 base, with 16 bases left between them. The CDR3 runs to 15 residues.

J is TRBJ2-1 and V is TRBV9; D remains ambiguous. V lost 0 bases and J 3 bases, leaving 13 bases between the germline ends. Per the germline V gene, CDR1 is SGDLS and CDR2 is YYNGEE. The CDR3 covers 16 residues. Written as DNA, the CDR3 is TGTGCCAGCAGCGTAGCGGAGCGACGGAGCTACAATGAGCAGTTCTTC. Translating it yields CASSVAERRSYNEQFF.

This sequence joins TRBV29-1 and TRBJ2-7; 13 bases agree with TRBD2. CDR1 SQVTM and CDR2 ANQGSEA come from the germline V gene. This CDR3 is 14 amino acids long. The trim removed 1 base at V and 3 bases at J, leaving 0 bases unmatched. Here the CDR3 reads CSVEGTSGSYEQYF. In nucleotides, the CDR3 is TGCAGCGTTGAAGGGACTAGCGGGAGCTACGAGCAGTACTTC.

This chain links TRBV6-5 with TRBJ1-5; possible D gene TRBD1, 5 bases. The CDR3 spans 15 residues. Between the trimmed V and J ends, which lost 4 bases and 1 base, there was a span of 11 bases. CDR1 and CDR2 (germline): MNHEY, SVGAGI. CDR3 residues: CASSLDNGSNQPQHF. The DNA for the CDR3 is TGTGCCAGCAGTTTGGACAACGGAAGCAATCAGCCCCAGCATTTT.

The gene calls are TRBV19 and TRBJ1-6, with 8 bases identical to TRBD1. Germline loops: CDR1 LNHDA, CDR2 SQIVND (reference sequence). The CDR3 extends over 15 amino acids. Losses at the gene ends were 5 bases for V and 8 bases for J; bases not matched to a gene: 8. CDR3: CASSPTGVDYSPLHF. The CDR3 DNA follows: TGTGCCAGTAGTCCGACAGGGGTGGACTATTCACCCCTCCACTTT.

The rearrangement joins TRBV5-1 to TRBJ1-1; 7 bases are shared with TRBD1. V shed 7 bases and J 0 bases; nucleotides not matched to a gene: 6. CDR3 length equals 14 residues. Germline CDR1 reads SGHRS; CDR2 reads YFSETQ. The CDR3 DNA reads as TGCGCCAGCGGGACGACAGGGATGAACACTGAAGCTTTCTTT. This encodes CASGTTGMNTEAFF.

This chain connects TRBV10-3 to TRBJ2-5; maybe TRBD1 (5 bases). Germline assignment: CDR1 ENHRY and CDR2 SYGVKD. The ends were cut back, 4 bases at V and 1 base at J, with 13 bases in the middle. The CDR3 runs 15 residues. The CDR3 region is CAISGGRVVQETQYF. In DNA form, the CDR3 reads TGTGCCATCAGTGGGGGCAGGGTGGTCCAAGAGACCCAGTACTTC.

The rearrangement uses TRBV9 and TRBJ1-3; TRBD1 matches 7 bases. In germline, CDR1 is SGDLS, CDR2 YYNGEE. Losses at the gene ends were 0 bases for V and 13 bases for J; bases not matched to a gene: 10. CDR3 size: 14 residues. Here the CDR3 DNA reads TGTGCCAGCAGCGTAGGTAATCCACCGGGACAGATATATTTT. It encodes CASSVGNPPGQIYF.

The rearrangement uses TRBV28 and TRBJ2-5, with D possibly being TRBD2 (6 bases). The last part of the DNA fits TRBJ2-7 better; the J call may be wrong. This CDR3 has 14 residues. Germline assignment: CDR1 MDHEN and CDR2 SYDVKM. In DNA form, the CDR3 reads TGTGCCAGCAGCGCCCAGGAGGGAGGAAACGAGCAGTACTTC. This translates into CASSAQEGGNEQYF.

This sequence joins TRBV28 and TRBJ1-2; tentative D call: TRBD1 (6 bases). The ends were cut back, 6 bases at V and 3 bases at J, with 17 bases in the middle. From germline, CDR1 is MDHEN and CDR2 SYDVKM. This CDR3 comprises 15 residues. The CDR3 reads CASRGGGGADYGYTF. The CDR3 DNA is TGTGCCAGCAGGGGGGGCGGGGGCGCGGACTATGGCTACACCTTC.

The chain combines TRBV27 with TRBJ1-1; tentative D call: TRBD1 (6 bases). Germline-derived CDR1 and CDR2 are MNHEY and SMNVEV (reference sequence). Trimming took off 2 bases at V and 1 base at J, with 11 bases between the two ends. The CDR3 loop spans 15 amino acids. CDR3 loop: CASSLQGLRNTEAFF. The DNA for the CDR3 is TGTGCCAGCAGTTTACAGGGGTTGAGGAACACTGAAGCTTTCTTT.

The V call is TRBV28, the J call TRBJ2-7, with 7 bases matching TRBD1. CDR3 length: 13 residues. V lost 7 bases and J lost 4; bases outside the gene matches: 7. Germline CDR1 reads MDHEN; CDR2 reads SYDVKM. The CDR3: CASIGTALYEQYF. DNA for the CDR3: TGTGCCAGCATAGGGACAGCGCTTTACGAGCAGTACTTC. The full variable domain, in which reference TRBV28 and TRBJ2-7 provide the parts outside the CDR3, is DVKVTQSSRYLVKRTGEKVFLECVQDMDHENMFWYRQDPGLGLRLIYFSYDVKMKEKGDIPEGYSVSREKKERFSLILESASTNQTSMYLCASIGTALYEQYFGPGTRLTVT.

The chain employs TRBV5-8 and TRBJ2-3; D possibly corresponds to TRBD2 (6 bases). Trimming stripped 4 bases from V and 1 base from J, with 10 bases between. The CDR3 sequence is 14 residues long. Per the germline V gene, CDR1 is SGHTS and CDR2 is YDEGEE. In nucleotides, the CDR3 is TGTGCCAGCAGCCCCGGGACTCGCACAGATACGCAGTATTTT. This codes for CASSPGTRTDTQYF.

This chain joins TRBV28 and TRBJ1-5; D might be TRBD1 (5 bases). Germline CDR1 MDHEN, CDR2 SYDVKM. This CDR3 is built from 16 residues. V dropped 2 bases and J dropped 0 bases, with 11 bases sitting between them. For the CDR3, the DNA is TGTGCCAGCAGTTTACAAGAGACAGATAGCAATCAGCCCCAGCATTTT. Encoded protein: CASSLQETDSNQPQHF.

This clone has more than one count but fewer than ten. V gene TRBV2 combines with J gene TRBJ1-2; D is possibly TRBD1 (5 bases). The V end was cut by 4 bases, the J end by 0 bases, with 6 bases between. The CDR3 spans 13 residues. Germline-derived CDR1 and CDR2 are SNHLY and FYNNEI. CDR3 sequence (DNA): TGTGCCAGCAGTGGACAGTCTAACTATGGCTACACCTTC. This sequence encodes CASSGQSNYGYTF. The complete variable domain, with remaining parts taken from reference TRBV2 and TRBJ1-2, reads EPEVTQTPSHQVTQMGQEVILRCVPISNHLYFYWYRQILGQKVEFLVSFYNNEISEKSEIFDDQFSVERPDGSNFTLKIRSTKLEDSAMYFCASSGQSNYGYTFGSGTRLTVV.

This sequence joins TRBV7-2 and TRBJ2-1; D possibly corresponds to TRBD2 (6 bases). With 5 bases removed from V and 12 bases from J, the gap between germline ends came to 17 bases. Per germline, CDR1 SGHTA and CDR2 FQGNSA. The CDR3 sequence is 13 residues long. The CDR3 DNA reads TGTGCCAGCAGCCCCGCGGAGGGCTCCGGGCAGTTCTTC. This translates into CASSPAEGSGQFF.

The chain has TRBV10-1 and TRBJ2-6; D perhaps matches TRBD1 (7 bases). Between the trimmed V and J ends, which lost 0 bases and 4 bases, there was a span of 16 bases. The CDR3 extends over 18 amino acids. The germline V gene has CDR1 WNHNN and CDR2 SYGVQD (reference sequence). CDR3 sequence reads: CASSESSGGTEGANVLTF. DNA of the CDR3: TGCGCCAGCAGTGAGTCTTCAGGGGGGACGGAAGGGGCCAACGTCCTGACTTTC.

This clone is a singleton in its sample. The chain couples TRBV15 to TRBJ2-3; 7 bases line up with TRBD1. Per the germline V gene, CDR1 is LNHNV and CDR2 is YYDKDF (reference sequence). The trim removed 3 bases at V and 6 bases at J, leaving 9 bases unmatched. CDR3 length: 15 amino acids. The CDR3 loop reads CATSSETGLGDTQYF. The CDR3 DNA is TGTGCCACCAGCAGCGAGACAGGGCTCGGGGATACGCAGTATTTT.

The chain uses TRBV4-1 and TRBJ2-1; no clear D. CDR3 length: 14 amino acids. V shed 4 bases and J shed 4 bases, with 11 bases lying between them. The germline V gene encodes CDR1 MGHRA and CDR2 YSYEKL. The CDR3 sequence is CASSPETRYNEQFF. DNA of the CDR3: TGCGCCAGCAGCCCTGAGACTCGATACAATGAGCAGTTCTTC.

The J gene is TRBJ2-5, the V gene TRBV19, with 7 bases fitting TRBD1. The CDR3 covers 13 residues. V trimming: 3 bases; J trimming: 7 bases; junction bases outside the gene matches: 5. The germline CDR1 and CDR2 sequences are LNHDA and SQIVND (reference sequence). CDR3 sequence: CASSIGTAGTQYF. The CDR3 DNA follows: TGTGCCAGTAGTATCGGGACAGCCGGGACCCAGTACTTC. The complete variable domain, with remaining parts taken from reference TRBV19 and TRBJ2-5, reads DGGITQSPKYLFRKEGQNVTLSCEQNLNHDAMYWYRQDPGQGLRLIYYSQIVNDFQKGDIAEGYSVSREKKESFPLTVTSAQKNPTAFYLCASSIGTAGTQYFGPGTRLLVL.